The text below deals with one TCR beta chain. Patients had residual fresh-frozen tumor tissue and more than two years of survival data. No glioblastoma patient carried an isocitrate dehydrogenase mutation. This record comes from a study of glioma-infiltrating T cells after dendritic cell vaccination. The PCR used 60 V beta and 13 J beta primers. Profiled with immunoSEQ multiplex PCR; TCRdb holds only in-frame clones, not every one. The table lists 80,000 to 95,000 clones, about 85% of them singletons. This TCR was recovered from a human donor with glioblastoma. This specimen was blood, taken before dendritic cell vaccination.

This chain's CDR3 is CSVGAGGYNEQFF. CDR3 DNA: TGCAGCGTGGGAGCGGGGGGTTACAATGAGCAGTTCTTC. The rearrangement joins TRBV29-1 to TRBJ2-1, with 9 bases that match TRBD2. Per the germline V gene, CDR1 is SQVTM and CDR2 is ANQGSEA. V was clipped by 6 bases and J by 4 bases; unmatched bases: 4. The CDR3 totals 13 residues.